Shown below are 13 T cell receptor beta chains from a single sample sequenced in a study of T cells in Graves' hyperthyroidism and ophthalmopathy. Researchers amplified the TCR beta CDR3 regions from RNA transcripts. HTBI primers were used for first-round RT-PCR of the TCR CDR3. MiXCR, run by TCRdb on the multiplex PCR reads, gives a single entry per CDR3 protein. The table includes about 400,000 distinct CDR3 sequences, roughly an eighth detected once. Sequencing was carried out using blood. Source of these receptors: a woman aged 18-29 years with Graves' hyperthyroidism.

As for this clonotype: This may stem from a read error, because a much larger clone lies one nucleotide away. The chain employs TRBV12-3 or TRBV12-4 and TRBJ2-5; possibly TRBD1 for D (6 bases). The CDR3 is made up of 16 amino acids. The V and J ends lost 5 bases and 5 bases respectively, with 21 bases between them. The CDR3 spells CASSTYYRADRETQYF. DNA of the CDR3: TGTGCCAGCAGTACCTACTACAGGGCCGATCGGGAGACCCAGTACTTC.

Ten or more counts support this clonotype. This chain uses TRBV30 with TRBJ1-4; no definite D call. The V gene lost 4 bases and the J gene lost 8 bases, with 11 bases spanning the gap. Germline CDR1 reads GTSNPN; CDR2 reads SVGIG (reference sequence). The CDR3 is 12 residues long. CDR3 residues: CAWTYRGEKLFF. The CDR3 DNA is TGTGCCTGGACCTACCGAGGAGAAAAACTGTTTTTT.

This clonotype turned up a few times. With a much larger clone just one base away, this may be a read error. The gene calls are TRBV12-3 or TRBV12-4 and TRBJ2-1; no firm D call. The CDR3 spans 11 residues. Trimming removed 9 bases at V and 9 bases at J, with 12 bases between. The CDR3 DNA reads as TGTGCCAGTAGATCCGGCGGTGAGCAGTTCTTC. Encoded protein: CASRSGGEQFF.

The chain is built from TRBV6-2 or TRBV6-3 and TRBJ2-3; TRBD2 matches at 7 bases. CDR1 is MNHEY and CDR2 is SVGEGT in the germline V gene. The CDR3 runs 16 residues. V trimming: 2 bases; J trimming: 1 base; junction bases outside the gene matches: 6. CDR3 DNA sequence: TGTGCCAGCAGTTACCGGGCGGGAGAGGGCACAGATACGCAGTATTTT. Encoded protein: CASSYRAGEGTDTQYF.

This sequence joins TRBV12-3 or TRBV12-4 and TRBJ1-3; the D is unclear. The V end was cut by 5 bases, the J end by 2 bases, with 13 bases between. The CDR3 contains 15 residues. CDR3 amino acids: CASSVRTTTGNTIYF. In DNA, the CDR3 is TGTGCCAGCAGTGTCCGGACTACTACTGGAAACACCATATATTTT.

This clonotype occurred many times. The chain recombines TRBV20-1 with TRBJ1-2, with 8 bases matching TRBD1. Germline V gene sequence: CDR1 DFQATT, CDR2 SNEGSKA (reference sequence). The CDR3 runs 16 residues. Unmatched junction bases numbered 17, after V lost 3 bases and J lost 8 bases. Written as DNA, the CDR3 is TGCAGTGCTAGGGTGGGTTGGACAGGGATCAACCCAGGCTACACCTTC. It yields the protein CSARVGWTGINPGYTF.

This clonotype was seen at least ten times. This chain connects TRBV28 to TRBJ2-3; TRBD1 matches at 7 bases. CDR3 length equals 15 residues. The V gene's germline CDR1 is MDHEN and CDR2 SYDVKM. Germline trimming cut 6 bases from V and 2 bases from J; bases unmatched to any gene: 8. DNA for the CDR3: TGTGCCAGCAGCGCCGGGACAGAGTCCACAGATACGCAGTATTTT. Protein: CASSAGTESTDTQYF.

A few counts support this clonotype. CDR3: CASSQGRLTEAFF. DNA of the CDR3: TGTGCCAGCAGCCAGGGACGGCTCACTGAAGCTTTCTTT. The genes are TRBV7-9 and TRBJ1-1, with a weak D call TRBD1 (5 bases). This CDR3 has 13 residues. Per germline, CDR1 SEHNR and CDR2 FQNEAQ (reference sequence). V lost 5 bases, J lost 4 bases, and 11 bases lay in between.

Details on this clonotype: This may stem from a read error, because a much larger clone lies one nucleotide away. This rearrangement joins TRBV27 to TRBJ1-2; TRBD1 is a possible D gene (6 bases). Germline loops: CDR1 MNHEY, CDR2 SMNVEV (reference sequence). Between the trimmed V and J ends, which lost 2 bases and 7 bases, there was a span of 17 bases. The CDR3 contains 15 residues. This CDR3 is CASSLSQGSFTGYTF. CDR3 DNA sequence: TGTGCCAGCAGTTTAAGTCAGGGGTCCTTCACTGGCTACACCTTC.

This chain links TRBV27 with TRBJ1-6; 7 positions match TRBD1. The V segment lost 3 bases and the J segment 5 bases; nucleotides outside the gene matches: 4. Germline lookup yields CDR1 MNHEY and CDR2 SMNVEV (reference sequence). The CDR3 covers 15 residues. Here the CDR3 DNA reads TGTGCCAGCAGTTTCGGGGACAGAGATAATTCACCCCTCCACTTT. This sequence encodes CASSFGDRDNSPLHF.

This chain links TRBV29-1 with TRBJ1-2; TRBD1 is a possible D gene (5 bases). The V gene's germline CDR1 is SQVTM and CDR2 ANQGSEA. With 8 bases removed from V and 2 bases from J, the gap between germline ends came to 12 bases. The CDR3 length is 12 residues. CDR3: CSTVGGNYGYTF. In DNA form, the CDR3 reads TGCAGCACTGTTGGGGGGAACTATGGCTACACCTTC.

The chain employs TRBV5-6 and TRBJ1-5, with 11 positions matching TRBD1. The CDR3 is made up of 16 amino acids. J was trimmed by 2 bases and V by 3 bases; bases with no gene match: 4. The germline CDR1 and CDR2 sequences are SGHDT and YYEEEE. DNA of the CDR3: TGTGCCAGCAGCTCAGGGACAGGGGGAGGCAATCAGCCCCAGCATTTT. It translates to CASSSGTGGGNQPQHF.

This sequence joins TRBV3-1 and TRBJ2-1; 8 bases align to TRBD2. Unmatched junction bases numbered 13, after V lost 5 bases and J lost 7 bases. The germline V gene encodes CDR1 LGHDT and CDR2 YNNKEL (reference sequence). This CDR3 contains 16 residues. The CDR3 DNA reads as TGTGCCAGCAGCGTAGTGGAAAGCGGGAGAGGGAATGAGCAGTTCTTC. Its translation: CASSVVESGRGNEQFF.